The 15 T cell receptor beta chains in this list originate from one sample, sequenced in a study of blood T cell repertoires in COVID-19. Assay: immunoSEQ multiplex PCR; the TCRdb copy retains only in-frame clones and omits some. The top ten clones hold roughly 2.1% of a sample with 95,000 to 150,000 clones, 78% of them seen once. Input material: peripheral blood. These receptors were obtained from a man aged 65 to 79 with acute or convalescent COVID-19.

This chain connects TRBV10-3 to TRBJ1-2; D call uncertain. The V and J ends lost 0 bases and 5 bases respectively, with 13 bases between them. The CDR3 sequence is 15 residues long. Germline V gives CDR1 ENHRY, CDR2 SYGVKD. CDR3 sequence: CAISESIQLPYGYTF. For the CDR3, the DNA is TGTGCCATCAGTGAGTCTATCCAGTTACCTTATGGCTACACCTTC.

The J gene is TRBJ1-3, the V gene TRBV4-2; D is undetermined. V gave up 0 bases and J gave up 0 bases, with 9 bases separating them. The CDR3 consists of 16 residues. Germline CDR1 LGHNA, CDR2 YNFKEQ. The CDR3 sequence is CASSQEQTNSGNTIYF. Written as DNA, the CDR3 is TGTGCCAGCAGCCAAGAACAGACAAACTCTGGAAACACCATATATTTT.

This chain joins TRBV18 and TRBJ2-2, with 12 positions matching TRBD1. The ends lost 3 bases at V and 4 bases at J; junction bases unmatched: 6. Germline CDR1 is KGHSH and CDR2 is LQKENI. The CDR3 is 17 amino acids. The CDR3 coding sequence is TGTGCCAGCTCACCGCCAAAGGGACAGGGGGCCACCGGGGAGCTGTTTTTT. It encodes CASSPPKGQGATGELFF.

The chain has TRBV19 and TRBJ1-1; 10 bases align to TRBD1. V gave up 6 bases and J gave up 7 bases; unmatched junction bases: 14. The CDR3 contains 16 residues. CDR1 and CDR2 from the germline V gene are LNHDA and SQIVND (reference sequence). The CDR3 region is CASSEPSGTGEFEAFF. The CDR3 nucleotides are TGTGCCAGTAGCGAACCTTCCGGGACAGGGGAGTTTGAAGCTTTCTTT. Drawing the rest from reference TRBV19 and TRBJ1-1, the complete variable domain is DGGITQSPKYLFRKEGQNVTLSCEQNLNHDAMYWYRQDPGQGLRLIYYSQIVNDFQKGDIAEGYSVSREKKESFPLTVTSAQKNPTAFYLCASSEPSGTGEFEAFFGQGTRLTVV.

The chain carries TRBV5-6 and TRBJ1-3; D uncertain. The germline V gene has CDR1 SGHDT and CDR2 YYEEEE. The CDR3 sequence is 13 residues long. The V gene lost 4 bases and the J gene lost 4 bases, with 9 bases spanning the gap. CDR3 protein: CASSPRAGNTIYF. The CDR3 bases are TGTGCCAGCAGCCCGAGGGCGGGAAACACCATATATTTT.

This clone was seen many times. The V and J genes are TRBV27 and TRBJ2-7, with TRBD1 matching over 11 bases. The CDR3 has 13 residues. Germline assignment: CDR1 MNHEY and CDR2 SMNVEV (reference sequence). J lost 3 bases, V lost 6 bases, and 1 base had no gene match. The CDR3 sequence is CASRGTGGYEQYF. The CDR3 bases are TGTGCCAGCAGGGGGACAGGGGGCTACGAGCAGTACTTC.

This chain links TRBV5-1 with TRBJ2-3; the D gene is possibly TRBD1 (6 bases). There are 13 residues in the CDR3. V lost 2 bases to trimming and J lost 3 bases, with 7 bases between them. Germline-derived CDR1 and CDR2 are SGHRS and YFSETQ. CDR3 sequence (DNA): TGCGCCAGCAGCTTAGGGGGTACAGATACGCAGTATTTT. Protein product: CASSLGGTDTQYF.

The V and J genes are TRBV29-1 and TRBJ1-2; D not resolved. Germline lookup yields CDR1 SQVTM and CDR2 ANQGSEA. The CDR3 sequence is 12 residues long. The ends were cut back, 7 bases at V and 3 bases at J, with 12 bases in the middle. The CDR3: CSGGSQYYGYTF. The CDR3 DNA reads TGCAGCGGAGGGAGTCAGTACTATGGCTACACCTTC.

The CDR3 is CASSLGTGGGDTQYF. CDR3 nucleotides: TGCGCCAGCAGCTTGGGCACAGGGGGTGGAGATACGCAGTATTTT. V and J are TRBV5-1 and TRBJ2-3; the match to TRBD1 covers 8 bases. The ends lost 0 bases at V and 5 bases at J; junction bases unmatched: 5. This CDR3 contains 15 residues. CDR1 SGHRS and CDR2 YFSETQ come from the germline V gene.

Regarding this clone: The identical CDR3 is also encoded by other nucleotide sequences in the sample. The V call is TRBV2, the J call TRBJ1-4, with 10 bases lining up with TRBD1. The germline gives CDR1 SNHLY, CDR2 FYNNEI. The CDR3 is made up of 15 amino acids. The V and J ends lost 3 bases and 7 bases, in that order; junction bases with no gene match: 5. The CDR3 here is CASSERTGGTEKLFF. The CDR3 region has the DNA TGTGCCAGCAGTGAGAGGACAGGGGGTACTGAAAAACTGTTTTTT.

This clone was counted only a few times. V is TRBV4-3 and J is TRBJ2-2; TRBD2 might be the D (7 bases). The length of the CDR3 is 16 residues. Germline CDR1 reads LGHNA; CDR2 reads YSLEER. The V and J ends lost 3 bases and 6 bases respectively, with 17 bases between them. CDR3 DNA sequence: TGCGCCAGCAGCCAGCTTCTTTTCGGGGGGCCCGGGGAGCTGTTTTTT. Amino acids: CASSQLLFGGPGELFF.

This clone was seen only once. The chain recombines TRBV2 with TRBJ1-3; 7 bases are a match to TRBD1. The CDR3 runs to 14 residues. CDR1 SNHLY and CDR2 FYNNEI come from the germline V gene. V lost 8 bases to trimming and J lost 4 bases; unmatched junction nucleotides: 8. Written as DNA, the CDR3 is TGTGCCAGCGCTCAGACAGGGCAAGGAAACACCATATATTTT. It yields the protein CASAQTGQGNTIYF. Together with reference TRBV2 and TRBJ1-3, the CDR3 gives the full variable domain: EPEVTQTPSHQVTQMGQEVILRCVPISNHLYFYWYRQILGQKVEFLVSFYNNEISEKSEIFDDQFSVERPDGSNFTLKIRSTKLEDSAMYFCASAQTGQGNTIYFGEGSWLTVV.

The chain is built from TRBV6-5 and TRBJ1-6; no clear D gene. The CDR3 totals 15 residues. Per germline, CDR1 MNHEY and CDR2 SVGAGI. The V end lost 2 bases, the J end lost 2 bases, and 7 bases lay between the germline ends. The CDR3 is CASSYAAAYNSPLHF. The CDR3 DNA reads TGTGCCAGCAGTTACGCGGCAGCCTATAATTCACCCCTCCACTTT.

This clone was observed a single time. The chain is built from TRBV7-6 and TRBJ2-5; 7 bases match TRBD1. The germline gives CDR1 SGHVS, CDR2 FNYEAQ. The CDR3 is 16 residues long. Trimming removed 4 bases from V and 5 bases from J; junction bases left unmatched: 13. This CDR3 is CASSSTGEDQGETQYF. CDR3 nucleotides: TGTGCCAGCAGCTCAACAGGGGAAGACCAGGGGGAGACCCAGTACTTC. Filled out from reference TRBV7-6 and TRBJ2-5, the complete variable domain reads GAGVSQSPRYKVTKRGQDVALRCDPISGHVSLYWYRQALGQGPEFLTYFNYEAQQDKSGLPNDRFSAERPEGSISTLTIQRTEQRDSAMYRCASSSTGEDQGETQYFGPGTRLLVL.

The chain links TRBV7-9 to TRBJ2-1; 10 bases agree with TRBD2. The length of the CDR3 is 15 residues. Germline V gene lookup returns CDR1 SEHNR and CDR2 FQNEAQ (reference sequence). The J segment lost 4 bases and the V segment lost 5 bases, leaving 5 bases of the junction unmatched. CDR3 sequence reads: CASSQLAGTYNEQFF. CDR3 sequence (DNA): TGTGCCAGCAGCCAACTAGCGGGGACTTACAATGAGCAGTTCTTC.